A selection of T cell receptor beta chains follows, all from one sample in a study of breast tumors, draining lymph nodes, adjacent tissues. MiXCR was run by TCRdb on the multiplex PCR reads, yielding one entry per CDR3 protein. Of around 170,000 distinct CDR3 sequences listed, roughly a third are singletons. Sequencing used axillary lymph node tissue. These TCRs come from a female donor with breast cancer. Some clones in this sample may be carry-over from other donors' samples. Both conserved end residues are part of each CDR3. The order of the fields is D gene, J gene, V gene, CDR3 protein. A D gene is named only where the DNA matches it firmly.

D: NA
J: TRBJ2-1
V: TRBV5-8
CDR3: CASSPGAFYNEQFF

D: TRBD1
J: TRBJ2-1
V: TRBV4-2
CDR3: CASSLEGANEQFF

D: TRBD1
J: TRBJ2-5
V: TRBV18
CDR3: CASSPDRGTQYF

D: NA
J: TRBJ2-7
V: TRBV24-1
CDR3: CATSDSVTGTYEQYF

D: NA
J: TRBJ2-7
V: TRBV7-2
CDR3: CASSLYPNGQQYF

D: NA
J: TRBJ2-3
V: TRBV28
CDR3: CASSLSRQANPSTDTQYF

D: NA
J: TRBJ2-7
V: TRBV12-3/TRBV12-4
CDR3: CASSLPGLGRKQYF

D: NA
J: TRBJ2-7
V: TRBV9
CDR3: CASSVPLPDEQYF

D: TRBD1
J: TRBJ1-1
V: TRBV19
CDR3: CASSTETGRTEAFF

D: NA
J: TRBJ1-1
V: TRBV7-6
CDR3: CASRPTGLGEAFF

D: NA
J: TRBJ2-2
V: TRBV7-3
CDR3: CASSLSLTSGELFF

D: TRBD2
J: TRBJ2-5
V: TRBV4-2
CDR3: CASSLADLAGGPQETQYF

D: NA
J: TRBJ2-5
V: TRBV5-1
CDR3: CASSLGAGSGETQYF

D: NA
J: TRBJ2-3
V: TRBV7-9
CDR3: CASSLVPSRRIIHTQYF

D: NA
J: TRBJ2-3
V: TRBV7-2
CDR3: CASSSPVGERGTGTQYF

D: TRBD1
J: TRBJ1-4
V: TRBV6-6
CDR3: CASSYTGQGTEGEKLFF

D: NA
J: TRBJ1-4
V: TRBV12-3/TRBV12-4
CDR3: CASGFPQDSNNEKLFF

D: TRBD2
J: TRBJ2-7
V: TRBV7-2
CDR3: CASSTTPTSGAYEQYF

D: TRBD1
J: TRBJ2-7
V: TRBV19
CDR3: CASQGQGASHEQYF

D: NA
J: TRBJ2-5
V: TRBV7-3
CDR3: CASSPSQNSPLRFGNGTQYF

D: NA
J: TRBJ2-1
V: TRBV4-2
CDR3: CASTPYNQQSNEQFF

D: TRBD2
J: TRBJ2-5
V: TRBV6-5
CDR3: CASSYGLAVQETQYF

D: TRBD2
J: TRBJ2-5
V: TRBV11-3
CDR3: CASSLGSGGYQETQYF

D: TRBD1
J: TRBJ2-4
V: TRBV7-2
CDR3: CASSYGTGEIIQYF

D: TRBD2
J: TRBJ2-1
V: TRBV7-2
CDR3: CASSEAAGRDEQFF

D: TRBD1
J: TRBJ2-7
V: TRBV19
CDR3: CASSPGQGWGNYEQYF

D: TRBD1
J: TRBJ1-4
V: TRBV7-2
CDR3: CASSPSGQGLNEKLFF

D: TRBD1
J: TRBJ2-2
V: TRBV15
CDR3: CATSLRFRTGPTNTGELFF

D: NA
J: TRBJ2-2
V: TRBV4-1
CDR3: CASSLTGNTGELFF